These T cell receptor beta chains were read from a single sample in a study of blood T cell repertoires in COVID-19. Assay: immunoSEQ multiplex PCR; the TCRdb copy retains only in-frame clones and omits some. The sample lists about 220,000 clones; roughly 84% were seen once. The sample consisted of peripheral blood. The receptors originated from a woman in her twenties or thirties who had recovered from COVID-19. The CDR3 runs from the conserved cysteine through the conserved F or W. Each record gives: CDR3 length, D gene, J gene, clone size, V gene, CDR3 protein, CDR3 DNA. D genes are given only for firm matches. Clone size is shown for a subset of rows, as once, few, many or a class of expanded clone.

cdr3_length: 18; d_call: TRBD2; j_call: TRBJ2-2; clone_size: -; v_call: TRBV29-1; cdr3_aa: CSVEGRREWWSNTGELFF; cdr3_nt: TGCAGCGTTGAAGGCCGGCGGGAGTGGTGGTCGAACACCGGGGAGCTGTTTTTT
cdr3_length: 15; d_call: TRBD2; j_call: TRBJ2-3; clone_size: -; v_call: TRBV7-3; cdr3_aa: CASSLMAGGADTQYF; cdr3_nt: TGTGCCAGCAGCTTAATGGCGGGAGGCGCAGATACGCAGTATTTT
cdr3_length: 15; d_call: -; j_call: TRBJ2-7; clone_size: -; v_call: TRBV4-2; cdr3_aa: CASSQADRDVYEQYF; cdr3_nt: TGTGCCAGCAGCCAAGCGGACAGAGACGTCTACGAGCAGTACTTC
cdr3_length: 17; d_call: TRBD1; j_call: TRBJ2-7; clone_size: -; v_call: TRBV12-5; cdr3_aa: CASGLLIRQGAAYEQYF; cdr3_nt: TGTGCTAGTGGTTTGCTTATCCGACAGGGGGCGGCCTACGAGCAGTACTTC
cdr3_length: 16; d_call: TRBD2; j_call: TRBJ2-3; clone_size: -; v_call: TRBV3-1/TRBV3-2; cdr3_aa: CASSSRGLAGTDTQYF; cdr3_nt: TGTGCCAGCAGCTCAAGGGGACTAGCGGGCACAGATACGCAGTATTTT
cdr3_length: 11; d_call: -; j_call: TRBJ2-2; clone_size: -; v_call: TRBV24-1; cdr3_aa: CATSGSRELFF; cdr3_nt: TGTGCCACCAGCGGGAGTCGGGAGCTGTTTTTT
cdr3_length: 13; d_call: -; j_call: TRBJ2-5; clone_size: -; v_call: TRBV5-4; cdr3_aa: CASSLGREETQYF; cdr3_nt: TGTGCCAGCAGCTTGGGACGGGAAGAGACCCAGTACTTC
cdr3_length: 15; d_call: TRBD1; j_call: TRBJ2-1; clone_size: -; v_call: TRBV27; cdr3_aa: CASSLDRVNYNEQFF; cdr3_nt: TGTGCCAGCAGTTTAGACAGGGTAAACTACAATGAGCAGTTCTTC
cdr3_length: 15; d_call: TRBD1; j_call: TRBJ2-2; clone_size: few; v_call: TRBV5-1; cdr3_aa: CASSYRTGNTGELFF; cdr3_nt: TGCGCCAGCAGCTACAGGACAGGGAACACCGGGGAGCTGTTTTTT
cdr3_length: 11; d_call: -; j_call: TRBJ1-3; clone_size: -; v_call: TRBV12-3/TRBV12-4; cdr3_aa: CASYSGNTIYF; cdr3_nt: TGTGCCAGTTACTCTGGAAACACCATATATTTT
cdr3_length: 17; d_call: TRBD1; j_call: TRBJ2-7; clone_size: -; v_call: TRBV15; cdr3_aa: CATSRGDRGRVVDEQYF; cdr3_nt: TGTGCCACCAGCAGAGGGGACAGGGGGCGCGTTGTTGACGAGCAGTACTTC
cdr3_length: 12; d_call: -; j_call: TRBJ1-5; clone_size: -; v_call: TRBV12-3/TRBV12-4; cdr3_aa: CASSLPPQPQHF; cdr3_nt: TGTGCCAGCAGTTTACCTCCCCAGCCCCAGCATTTT
cdr3_length: 15; d_call: -; j_call: TRBJ2-5; clone_size: -; v_call: TRBV18; cdr3_aa: CASSPGHPRGETQYF; cdr3_nt: TGTGCCAGCTCACCGGGTCATCCTAGGGGAGAGACCCAGTACTTC
cdr3_length: 14; d_call: -; j_call: TRBJ2-1; clone_size: -; v_call: TRBV19; cdr3_aa: CASKEDSSYNEQFF; cdr3_nt: TGTGCCAGTAAGGAGGATAGCTCCTACAATGAGCAGTTCTTC
cdr3_length: 11; d_call: -; j_call: TRBJ2-3; clone_size: -; v_call: TRBV28; cdr3_aa: CVSGGTDTQYF; cdr3_nt: TGTGTCTCGGGAGGCACAGATACGCAGTATTTT
cdr3_length: 19; d_call: TRBD1; j_call: TRBJ2-4; clone_size: -; v_call: TRBV11-2; cdr3_aa: CASSLGEGARYLGKNIQYF; cdr3_nt: TGTGCCAGCAGCTTAGGTGAGGGGGCGAGATACCTTGGCAAAAACATTCAGTACTTC
cdr3_length: 14; d_call: -; j_call: TRBJ1-1; clone_size: -; v_call: TRBV7-3; cdr3_aa: CASSPPVPGTEAFF; cdr3_nt: TGTGCCAGCAGCCCCCCGGTGCCAGGGACTGAAGCTTTCTTT